Below are 32 T cell receptor beta chains sequenced from a single sample in a study of naive and memory T cell subsets. General observations from the study: Naive repertoires, especially CD8, held a few larger clonotypes, possibly memory cells re-expressing CD45RA.

Their antigen targets remain unknown. The beta constant-region primer was an equimolar mix of two oligonucleotides covering TRBC1 and TRBC2. The ligated cDNA underwent four PCR rounds using SP2 and nested alpha and beta constant-region primers. One entry per CDR3 protein results from TCRdb running MiXCR on the UMI-ligation and nested PCR reads. The table has over 80,000 distinct CDR3 sequences, about 11% seen once. Sequencing was done on a sample of naive CD4+ T cells from blood. These receptors came from a human donor in good health.

The J gene is TRBJ1-1, the V gene TRBV30; D uncertain. CDR3 length equals 11 residues. Per germline, CDR1 GTSNPN and CDR2 SVGIG (reference sequence). Trimming stripped 2 bases from V and 2 bases from J, with 3 bases between. The CDR3 DNA sequence: TGTGCCTGGAGTCGAAACACTGAAGCTTTCTTT. Protein product: CAWSRNTEAFF. The full variable domain, its missing parts supplied by reference TRBV30 and TRBJ1-1, is SQTIHQWPATLVQPVGSPLSLECTVEGTSNPNLYWYRQAAGRGLQLLFYSVGIGQISSEVPQNLSASRPQDRQFILSSKKLLLSDSGFYLCAWSRNTEAFFGQGTRLTVV.

The genes are TRBV29-1 and TRBJ2-7; TRBD1 matches 10 bases. V lost 4 bases, J lost 4 bases, and 4 bases stayed unmatched. The CDR3 spans 13 residues. In germline, CDR1 is SQVTM, CDR2 ANQGSEA. CDR3 loop: CSVGPGQGYEQYF. The CDR3 DNA reads as TGCAGCGTTGGACCGGGACAGGGGTACGAGCAGTACTTC.

The chain carries TRBV5-5 and TRBJ1-4; D remains unclear. V gave up 4 bases and J gave up 7 bases, with 17 bases separating them. CDR1 and CDR2 from the germline V gene are SGHKS and YYEKEE (reference sequence). The CDR3 is made up of 15 amino acids. CDR3 coding DNA: TGTGCCAGCAGCGACGTGGACGGGGTCCGTGAAAAACTGTTTTTT. Translating gives CASSDVDGVREKLFF.

This clonotype was recorded a few times. The V and J genes are TRBV21-1 and TRBJ2-1; TRBD2 is taken as the D call from the table, unchecked against the DNA. TRBV21-1 has pseudogene status. The CDR3 length is 17 residues. The CDR3 bases are TGTGCCAGCAGCAAAATCAGCGGGAGGGCCTGGGACAATGAGCAGTTCTTC. Encoded protein: CASSKISGRAWDNEQFF.

There are a few counts of this clonotype. The chain carries TRBV7-3 and TRBJ1-6, with D uncertain. Between the trimmed V and J ends, which lost 4 bases and 0 bases, there was a span of 4 bases. CDR1 is SGHTA and CDR2 is FQGTGA in the germline V gene. This CDR3 is built from 14 residues. The DNA for the CDR3 is TGTGCCAGCAGCTCGGGCTCCTATAATTCACCCCTCCACTTT. Protein: CASSSGSYNSPLHF.

This clonotype has only a few counts. The chain carries TRBV20-1 and TRBJ1-6, with D possibly being TRBD1 (5 bases). This CDR3 is built from 19 residues. V shed 5 bases and J shed 0 bases, with 23 bases lying between them. Germline-derived CDR1 and CDR2 are DFQATT and SNEGSKA (reference sequence). CDR3 sequence: CSAAIGGNRRSSYNSPLHF. In DNA form, the CDR3 reads TGCAGTGCTGCCATTGGTGGGAACAGGCGAAGCTCCTATAATTCACCCCTCCACTTT.

The V and J genes are TRBV2 and TRBJ1-1, with D possibly matching TRBD1 (5 bases). Germline assignment: CDR1 SNHLY and CDR2 FYNNEI. This CDR3 is built from 18 residues. V lost 10 bases and J lost 3, with 30 bases in between. In nucleotides, the CDR3 is TGTGCCACCCTCGTCCCGGATTCCATTTACCGGGGGGACACTGAAGCTTTCTTT. It yields the protein CATLVPDSIYRGDTEAFF.

This clonotype came up a few times. V usage is TRBV20-1 and J usage is TRBJ2-7; D is tentatively TRBD1 or TRBD2 (6 bases each). CDR1 is DFQATT and CDR2 is SNEGSKA in the germline V gene (reference sequence). Trimming cost V 6 bases and J 1 base, with 16 bases left between them. The CDR3 loop spans 14 amino acids. The CDR3 DNA is TGCAGTGCCACAAGGGGGACTGTATCCTACGAGCAGTACTTC. Residues: CSATRGTVSYEQYF.

In its sample, this clonotype was seen a few times. J is TRBJ2-1 and V is TRBV11-3, with no clear D. CDR1 and CDR2 from the germline V gene are SGHNT and YENEEA. The CDR3 has 11 residues. The ends were cut back, 4 bases at V and 10 bases at J, with 8 bases in the middle. The CDR3, as DNA: TGTGCCAGCAGCTCGCGATTAGAGCAGTTCTTC. This sequence encodes CASSSRLEQFF. Full variable domain (remainder filled in from reference TRBV11-3 and TRBJ2-1): EAGVVQSPRYKIIEKKQPVAFWCNPISGHNTLYWYLQNLGQGPELLIRYENEEAVDDSQLPKDRFSAERLKGVDSTLKIQPAELGDSAVYLCASSSRLEQFFGPGTRLTVL.

The chain combines TRBV5-1 with TRBJ1-1; a possible D gene is TRBD1 (6 bases). The CDR3 has 16 amino acids. In germline, CDR1 is SGHRS, CDR2 YFSETQ. Trimming shortened V by 0 bases and J by 7 bases, and 19 bases separated the two germline ends. CDR3 sequence (DNA): TGCGCCAGCAGCTTGGCCGGGACAAAAGTTAAAGGTGAAGCTTTCTTT. This codes for CASSLAGTKVKGEAFF.

At least ten counts were recorded for this clonotype. The rearrangement joins TRBV2 to TRBJ2-1, with TRBD1 matching 10 bases. The CDR3 consists of 13 residues. Germline V CDR1 and CDR2: SNHLY, FYNNEI. The V segment lost 6 bases and the J segment 5 bases; nucleotides outside the gene matches: 1. CDR3 DNA: TGTGCCAGCAGGGACAGGGGGAACAATGAGCAGTTCTTC. It is translated as CASRDRGNNEQFF.

This clonotype was observed a single time. The chain combines TRBV30 with TRBJ2-2; 7 bases align to TRBD2. Germline-derived CDR1 and CDR2 are GTSNPN and SVGIG (reference sequence). The CDR3 extends over 15 amino acids. CDR3 in DNA: TGTCCCTCAAGTATCGGCGGGGGAAACACCGGGGAGCTGTTTTTT. Protein sequence: CPSSIGGGNTGELFF.

The chain employs TRBV6-2 or TRBV6-3 and TRBJ2-1; 8 positions agree with TRBD2. Germline values: CDR1 MNHEY, CDR2 SVGEGT. This CDR3 is 14 amino acids long. J lost 4 bases, V lost 6 bases, and 5 bases had no gene match. The DNA for the CDR3 is TGTGCCAGCAGACCGGGAGGGTCTTACAATGAGCAGTTCTTC. Translating it yields CASRPGGSYNEQFF.

This clonotype appeared a few times. The genes are TRBV18 and TRBJ2-7; D uncertain. The ends were cut back, 1 base at V and 6 bases at J, with 19 bases in the middle. This CDR3 comprises 16 residues. Germline V lookup: CDR1 KGHSH, CDR2 LQKENI. This CDR3 is CASSPLAPSPDGEQYF. The CDR3 region has the DNA TGTGCCAGCTCACCACTCGCACCCAGTCCGGACGGCGAGCAGTACTTC.

This clonotype came up many times. V gene TRBV12-3 or TRBV12-4 combines with J gene TRBJ2-5; D may be TRBD1 (5 bases). Trimming took 2 bases from V and 5 from J, leaving 12 bases between them. The CDR3 sequence is 14 residues long. CDR3 DNA sequence: TGTGCCAGCAGTTTATATCAGGGTGGCGAGACCCAGTACTTC. It translates to CASSLYQGGETQYF.

This clonotype was seen at least ten times. The chain uses TRBV6-6 and TRBJ2-7; the D gene is possibly TRBD1 (5 bases). The germline CDR1 and CDR2 sequences are MNHNY and SVGAGI (reference sequence). The CDR3 has 12 amino acids. Trimming removed 7 bases from V and 6 bases from J, with 13 bases in between. The CDR3 DNA sequence: TGTGCCAGCAAAGTGGGGCCGGGCGAGCAGTACTTC. Its translation: CASKVGPGEQYF.

This clonotype occurred a few times. The rearrangement uses TRBV4-2 and TRBJ1-4; 7 bases are shared with TRBD1. This CDR3 has 15 residues. Losses at the gene ends were 4 bases for V and 3 bases for J; bases not matched to a gene: 5. Germline loops: CDR1 LGHNA, CDR2 YNFKEQ. The CDR3 protein is CASSLPGQPNEKLFF. The CDR3 DNA reads as TGTGCCAGCAGCCTTCCGGGACAGCCTAATGAAAAACTGTTTTTT.

The J gene is TRBJ1-6, the V gene TRBV27, with D possibly matching TRBD1 (6 bases). Trimming left V 4 bases short and J 7 bases short, with 17 bases between. The CDR3 has 16 amino acids. Per the germline V gene, CDR1 is MNHEY and CDR2 is SMNVEV (reference sequence). The CDR3 region is CASSWGGALTNSPLHF. For the CDR3, the DNA is TGTGCCAGCAGTTGGGGGGGCGCGCTGACCAATTCACCCCTCCACTTT.

This clonotype was counted a few times. The V call is TRBV12-3 or TRBV12-4, the J call TRBJ2-1; no clear D. V was cut by 1 base and J by 6 bases, with 10 bases left in between. This CDR3 spans 14 amino acids. The CDR3 bases are TGTGCCAGCAGTTTAGATCGGTCGTTCAATGAGCAGTTCTTC. This gives the protein CASSLDRSFNEQFF.

This clonotype has at least ten counts. J is TRBJ2-1 and V is TRBV3-1, with 7 bases fitting TRBD1. The CDR3 contains 16 residues. The J segment lost 3 bases and the V segment lost 4 bases, leaving 9 bases of the junction unmatched. Germline CDR1 LGHDT, CDR2 YNNKEL (reference sequence). CDR3 region: CASSPSDRASYNEQFF. In DNA, the CDR3 is TGTGCCAGCAGCCCCTCCGACAGGGCTAGCTACAATGAGCAGTTCTTC.

This clonotype was counted ten times or more. The chain uses TRBV18 and TRBJ2-5; a weak D match, TRBD1 (6 bases). Trimming left V 6 bases short and J 2 bases short, with 16 bases between. CDR1 is KGHSH, CDR2 LQKENI, per germline. The CDR3 covers 15 residues. CDR3 protein: CASSASTGTQETQYF. DNA for the CDR3: TGTGCCAGCTCCGCCTCAACCGGGACACAAGAGACCCAGTACTTC.

The genes are TRBV6-1 and TRBJ1-4; TRBD1 aligns across 9 bases. Germline CDR1 and CDR2: MNHNS and SASEGT. J lost 10 bases, V lost 10 bases, and 13 bases had no gene match. This CDR3 contains 14 residues. The CDR3 nucleotides are TGTGCCACCTTCCCGACCGGGACAGGGAGAAAACTGTTTTTT. It yields the protein CATFPTGTGRKLFF.

This clonotype has ten or more counts. The chain carries TRBV6-5 and TRBJ2-2, with D perhaps TRBD1 or TRBD2 (6 bases each). CDR3 length: 16 residues. In germline, CDR1 is MNHEY, CDR2 SVGAGI. V lost 2 bases, J lost 4 bases, and 14 bases lay in between. The CDR3 nucleotides are TGTGCCAGCAGTTACACGGGGGCCAGGGGCACCGGGGAGCTGTTTTTT. This sequence encodes CASSYTGARGTGELFF.

The sample holds a few counts of this clonotype. This rearrangement joins TRBV7-2 to TRBJ2-7; 7 bases fit TRBD2. V lost 1 base and J lost 3; bases outside the gene matches: 9. Germline loops: CDR1 SGHTA, CDR2 FQGNSA. This CDR3 is built from 16 residues. The CDR3 region has the DNA TGTGCCAGCAGCTTAGTCCTGGGCGGGGGTGGCTACGAGCAGTACTTC. This sequence encodes CASSLVLGGGGYEQYF.

In this sample, this clonotype turned up many times. This chain connects TRBV5-4 to TRBJ2-3, with D unclear. The V gene lost 0 bases and the J gene lost 0 bases, with 8 bases spanning the gap. Germline V gene data show CDR1 as SGHNT and CDR2 as YYREEE (reference sequence). CDR3 length: 15 amino acids. The CDR3, as DNA: TGTGCCAGCAGCTTGGCCAGTACAAGCACAGATACGCAGTATTTT. Translation gives CASSLASTSTDTQYF.

The rearrangement links TRBV7-8 to TRBJ1-2, with D unresolved. Trimming took 4 bases from V and 6 from J, leaving 21 bases between them. This CDR3 contains 16 residues. Per the germline V gene, CDR1 is SGHVS and CDR2 is FQNEAQ. CDR3 sequence reads: CASSSHRLRADDGYTF. As DNA, the CDR3 is TGTGCCAGCAGCTCCCACAGACTCCGGGCGGATGATGGCTACACCTTC.

This clonotype was detected ten times or more. For the CDR3, the DNA is TGCAGTGCTCGCTGGGGTAGCGGCACAGATACGCAGTATTTT. Its translation: CSARWGSGTDTQYF. V and J are TRBV20-1 and TRBJ2-3, with D maybe TRBD2 (5 bases). Looked up from germline, CDR1 is DFQATT and CDR2 is SNEGSKA (reference sequence). Trimming took 5 bases from V and 1 from J, leaving 13 bases between them. The length of the CDR3 is 14 residues.

In nucleotides, the CDR3 is TGTGCCAGCAGCAGGCCGTATCAGCCCCAGCATTTT. Translated, it gives CASSRPYQPQHF. This chain connects TRBV21-1 to TRBJ1-5. TRBV21-1 is a recognized pseudogene. There are 12 residues in the CDR3.

This rearrangement joins TRBV6-5 to TRBJ2-1, with D perhaps being TRBD1 or TRBD2 (5 bases each). Per the germline V gene, CDR1 is MNHEY and CDR2 is SVGAGI. The CDR3 has 17 residues. The V end lost 5 bases, the J end lost 3 bases, and 20 bases lay between the germline ends. For the CDR3, the DNA is TGTGCCAGCAGTCGCCCGCCCGGGGCTCCTAACTACAATGAGCAGTTCTTC. This codes for CASSRPPGAPNYNEQFF.

The genes are TRBV5-1 and TRBJ2-1; D is tentatively TRBD1 or TRBD2 (6 bases each). V lost 2 bases, J lost 8 bases, and 8 bases lay in between. The CDR3 spans 12 residues. Germline V gene lookup returns CDR1 SGHRS and CDR2 YFSETQ. CDR3 coding DNA: TGCGCCAGCAGCTTAAGGGGGGATGAGCAGTTCTTC. Translated: CASSLRGDEQFF.

This clonotype showed up many times. V is TRBV7-2 and J is TRBJ2-5; D could derive from TRBD1 or TRBD2 (6 bases each). V was shortened by 1 base and J by 1 base, with 16 bases between the two germline ends. Looked up from germline, CDR1 is SGHTA and CDR2 is FQGNSA. CDR3 length equals 17 residues. The CDR3, as DNA: TGTGCCAGCAGCTTAGTGTTCAATGGGGGGCGCCAAGAGACCCAGTACTTC. Its translation is CASSLVFNGGRQETQYF.

This clonotype was picked up a small number of times. The chain couples TRBV29-1 to TRBJ1-5; D may be TRBD1 (5 bases). V lost 7 bases and J lost 1, with 23 bases in between. Germline values: CDR1 SQVTM, CDR2 ANQGSEA. The CDR3 is 17 residues long. CDR3 bases: TGCAGCGAACGATACCGGGACGACCTAGGGAGCAATCAGCCCCAGCATTTT. This gives the protein CSERYRDDLGSNQPQHF.